Sequencing of this T cell receptor (beta chain) was carried out in a study of T cell responses to AZD1222 COVID-19 vaccine. Overall study: The study pooled second doses at about 4 or about 12 weeks.

Assay used: immunoSEQ multiplex PCR; TCRdb lists only in-frame clones, some missing. In the table there are some 140,000 clones, 85% to 90% of which are singletons. Germline CDR1 reads MNHEY; CDR2 reads SVGEGT. The CDR3 has 12 residues. Deletions cut 3 bases from V and 6 bases from J, with 9 bases between. The source was peripheral blood, collected on day 0 of AZD1222 vaccination. This TCR came from an adult in good health. This rearrangement joins TRBV6-2 or TRBV6-3 to TRBJ2-7, with D unclear. In DNA form, the CDR3 reads TGTGCCAGCAGTTATGGGTGGGGCGAGCAGTACTTC. Protein product: CASSYGWGEQYF.